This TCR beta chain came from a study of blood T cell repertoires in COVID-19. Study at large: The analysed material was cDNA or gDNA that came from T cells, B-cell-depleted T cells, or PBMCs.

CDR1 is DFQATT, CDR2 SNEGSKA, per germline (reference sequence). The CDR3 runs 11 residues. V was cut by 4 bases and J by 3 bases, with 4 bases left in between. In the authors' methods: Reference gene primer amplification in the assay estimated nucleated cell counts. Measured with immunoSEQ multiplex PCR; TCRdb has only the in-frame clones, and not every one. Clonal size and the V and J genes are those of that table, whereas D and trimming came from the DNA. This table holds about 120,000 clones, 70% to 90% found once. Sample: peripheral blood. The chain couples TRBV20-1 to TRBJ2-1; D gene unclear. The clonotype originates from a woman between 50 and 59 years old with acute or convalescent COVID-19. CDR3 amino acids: CSATSYNEQFF. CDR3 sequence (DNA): TGCAGTGCTACCAGCTACAATGAGCAGTTCTTC.